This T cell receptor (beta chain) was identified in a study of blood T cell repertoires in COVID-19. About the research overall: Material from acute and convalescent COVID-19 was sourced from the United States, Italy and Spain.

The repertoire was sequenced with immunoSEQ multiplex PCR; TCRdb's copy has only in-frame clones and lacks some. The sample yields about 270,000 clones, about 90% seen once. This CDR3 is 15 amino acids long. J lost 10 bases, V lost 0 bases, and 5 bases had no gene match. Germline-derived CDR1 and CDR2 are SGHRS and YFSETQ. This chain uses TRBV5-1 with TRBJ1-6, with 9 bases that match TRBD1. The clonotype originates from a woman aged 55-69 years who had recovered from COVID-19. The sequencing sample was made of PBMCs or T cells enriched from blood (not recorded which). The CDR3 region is CASSLAGQGRSPLHF. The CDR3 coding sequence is TGCGCCAGCAGCTTGGCGGGACAGGGAAGATCACCCCTCCACTTT.